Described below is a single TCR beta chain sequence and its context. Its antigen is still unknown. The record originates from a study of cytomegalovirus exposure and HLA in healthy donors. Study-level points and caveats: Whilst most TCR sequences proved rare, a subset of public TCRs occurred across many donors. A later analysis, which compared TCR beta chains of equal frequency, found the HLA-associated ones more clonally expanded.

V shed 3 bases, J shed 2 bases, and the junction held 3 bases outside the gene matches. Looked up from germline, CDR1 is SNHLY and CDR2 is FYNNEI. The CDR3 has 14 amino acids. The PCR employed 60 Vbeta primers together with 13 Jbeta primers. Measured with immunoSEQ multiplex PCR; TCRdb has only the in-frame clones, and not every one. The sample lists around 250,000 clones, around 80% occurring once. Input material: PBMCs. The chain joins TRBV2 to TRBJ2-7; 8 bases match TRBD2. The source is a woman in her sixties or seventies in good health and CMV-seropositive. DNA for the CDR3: TGTGCCAGCAGTGATAGCGGGAACCCCTACGAGCAGTACTTC. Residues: CASSDSGNPYEQYF.